The subject of this entry is one T cell receptor (beta chain). The antigen is not known. This sample was included in a study of cytomegalovirus exposure and HLA in healthy donors. A multiplex PCR was run with 60 Vbeta primers and 13 Jbeta primers. TCRdb's table, derived via immunoSEQ multiplex PCR, lists solely in-frame clones and lacks some. The sample has approximately 44,000 clones, roughly 60% seen once. CDR3 size: 12 residues. Germline CDR1 reads ENHRY; CDR2 reads SYGVKD. J lost 15 bases, V lost 6 bases, and 7 bases had no gene match. Unrecorded immune exposure was likely among donors, who were nominally healthy when sampled. Overall study results and limits: On later analysis, the bulk of CMV-associated TCR beta chains appeared to be HLA-restricted.

The V call is TRBV10-3, the J call TRBJ1-5; the match to TRBD1 covers 11 bases. The receptor was isolated from a human donor in good health. Input material: PBMCs. The chain's CDR3 is CAIRGQGEKLHF. CDR3 DNA: TGTGCCATCAGGGGACAGGGGGAGAAATTGCATTTT.